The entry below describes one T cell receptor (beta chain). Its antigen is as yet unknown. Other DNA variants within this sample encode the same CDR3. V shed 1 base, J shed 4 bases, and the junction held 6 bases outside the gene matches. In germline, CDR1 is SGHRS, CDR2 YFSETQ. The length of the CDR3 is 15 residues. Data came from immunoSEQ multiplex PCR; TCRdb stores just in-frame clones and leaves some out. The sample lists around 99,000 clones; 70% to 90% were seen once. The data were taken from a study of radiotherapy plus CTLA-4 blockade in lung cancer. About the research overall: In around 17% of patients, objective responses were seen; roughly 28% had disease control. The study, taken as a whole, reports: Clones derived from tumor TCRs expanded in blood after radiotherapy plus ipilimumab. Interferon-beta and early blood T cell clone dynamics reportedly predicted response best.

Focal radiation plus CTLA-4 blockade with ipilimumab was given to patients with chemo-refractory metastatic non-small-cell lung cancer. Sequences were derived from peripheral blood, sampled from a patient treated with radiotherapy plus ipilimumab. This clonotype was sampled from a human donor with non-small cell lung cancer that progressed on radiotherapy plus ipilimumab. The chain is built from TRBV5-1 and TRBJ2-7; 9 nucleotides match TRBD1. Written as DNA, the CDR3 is TGCGCCAGCAGCTTGACAGGGGGCGCCTATTACGAGCAGTACTTC. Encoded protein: CASSLTGGAYYEQYF. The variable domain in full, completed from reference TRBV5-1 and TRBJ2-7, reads KAGVTQTPRYLIKTRGQQVTLSCSPISGHRSVSWYQQTPGQGLQFLFEYFSETQRNKGNFPGRFSGRQFSNSRSEMNVSTLELGDSALYLCASSLTGGAYYEQYFGPGTRLTVT.